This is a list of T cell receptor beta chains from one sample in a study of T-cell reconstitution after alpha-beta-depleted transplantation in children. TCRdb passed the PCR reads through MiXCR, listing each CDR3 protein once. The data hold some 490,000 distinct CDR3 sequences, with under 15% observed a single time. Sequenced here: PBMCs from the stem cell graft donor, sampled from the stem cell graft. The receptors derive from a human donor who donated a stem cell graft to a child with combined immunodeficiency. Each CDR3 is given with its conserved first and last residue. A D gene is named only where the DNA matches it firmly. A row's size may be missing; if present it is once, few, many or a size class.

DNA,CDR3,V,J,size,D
TGTGCCAGCAGCTTGGATAGCGGGCGGAGCTCCTACGAGCAGTACTTC,CASSLDSGRSSYEQYF,TRBV11-2,TRBJ2-7,-,TRBD2
TGCAGCGCGGCAGACAGGGGAGGTGCCGGGGAGCTGTTTTTT,CSAADRGGAGELFF,TRBV29-1,TRBJ2-2,many,TRBD1
TGTGCCAGCAGCCACCAGGACAGGGGTCATGAGCAGTTCTTC,CASSHQDRGHEQFF,TRBV9,TRBJ2-1,many,TRBD1
TGCAGTGCTAGAGCCGGCCTTCTGCATGGGGAGACCCAGTACTTC,CSARAGLLHGETQYF,TRBV20-1,TRBJ2-5,-,-
TGTGCCAGCAACATCATCGAGAACACTGAAGCTTTCTTT,CASNIIENTEAFF,TRBV9,TRBJ1-1,few,-
TGCGCCAGCAGCTGGGAGCGGGATGAGCAGTTCTTC,CASSWERDEQFF,TRBV5-1,TRBJ2-1,few,-
TGTGCCAGCAGTGACTCGCCCGGCAGTGGGACCCAGTACTTC,CASSDSPGSGTQYF,TRBV6-4,TRBJ2-5,many,-
TGTGCCAGCAGCGACAGGGGTATGGGAGAGACCCAGTACTTC,CASSDRGMGETQYF,TRBV11-3,TRBJ2-5,many,TRBD1
TGTGCCAGCAGCTTAGTTCGGGAGAGTAATGAGCAGTTCTTC,CASSLVRESNEQFF,TRBV7-8,TRBJ2-1,few,-
TGTGCCAGCATCAGTCGGGTTTCCAATGAGCAGTTCTTC,CASISRVSNEQFF,TRBV13,TRBJ2-1,few,-
TGCAGCGCTGGGGGACAGGGGGATGTAGAGACCCAGTACTTC,CSAGGQGDVETQYF,TRBV29-1,TRBJ2-5,-,TRBD1
TGTGCCAGCAGGGGGACCTGGCGAGACAATGAGCAGTTCTTC,CASRGTWRDNEQFF,TRBV27,TRBJ2-1,many,-
TGCAGCGTTGAAGCCCTTCTAAGCTCCTACAATGAGCAGTTCTTC,CSVEALLSSYNEQFF,TRBV29-1,TRBJ2-1,many,-
TGTGCCAGCAGCTTGGGTGAGGGGGTCTATGGCTACACCTTC,CASSLGEGVYGYTF,TRBV12-3/TRBV12-4,TRBJ1-2,few,-
TGCAGCGTTGATAGGGGTTACCAAGAGACCCAGTACTTC,CSVDRGYQETQYF,TRBV29-1,TRBJ2-5,many,-
TGTGCCATCAGTGAGTCGGGACAATTGAACACCATATATTTT,CAISESGQLNTIYF,TRBV10-3,TRBJ1-3,many,-
TGCGCCAGCGTTAGCTCTACGGACAATGAGCAGTTCTTC,CASVSSTDNEQFF,TRBV5-1,TRBJ2-1,few,-
TGTGCCAGCAGCGTAGGAGGGGGCCAGGGGAACGCTGAAGCTTTCTTT,CASSVGGGQGNAEAFF,TRBV9,TRBJ1-1,many,TRBD1
TGCGCCAGCAGCTTGGAGGGCTATGGCTACACCTTC,CASSLEGYGYTF,TRBV5-1,TRBJ1-2,many,-
TGTGCCAGCAGTTACAGGGGACAAGACCAAGAGACCCAGTACTTC,CASSYRGQDQETQYF,TRBV6-5,TRBJ2-5,-,-
TGTGCCAGCAGCCGCGTGGGCGGGAGGGAAGATACGCAGTATTTT,CASSRVGGREDTQYF,TRBV7-3,TRBJ2-3,many,TRBD2
TGTGCCATCAGTGAACTCGGCGGGGGGGGCACAGATACGCAGTATTTT,CAISELGGGGTDTQYF,TRBV10-3,TRBJ2-3,few,TRBD2
TGTGCCAGCAGCTCGGGACGTCCTTTATTACAAGAGACCCAGTACTTC,CASSSGRPLLQETQYF,TRBV21-1,TRBJ2-5,-,-